The TCR beta chain under discussion was sequenced for a study of T cell responses to AZD1222 COVID-19 vaccine. Study-wide background: Analysis merged second doses at about 4 or about 12 weeks. General study results and limits: Females outnumbered males among donors, who were mostly white British; clonal diversity was possibly underestimated. Unmutated regions of variants are reportedly targeted by nearly half of spike-specific TCRs. Spike-spanning, vaccine-associated CD4 TCRs were dominant at 160-218 and 743-854.

Regarding this clone: Its specificity is not known.

Repertoires were generated with immunoSEQ multiplex PCR, while TCRdb's copy carries only in-frame clones and drops some. The sample contains more than 110,000 clones, roughly 92% of which appear only once. The V gene lost 7 bases and the J gene lost 8 bases, with 19 bases spanning the gap. Germline V CDR1 and CDR2: SGHKS, YYEKEE (reference sequence). This CDR3 contains 14 residues. The sequence derives from an adult in good health. V is TRBV5-5 and J is TRBJ2-1, with TRBD1 as a possible D gene (5 bases). The source material was peripheral blood, sampled on day 0 of AZD1222 vaccination. CDR3 residues: CASELSRLGDEQFF. The CDR3 DNA reads as TGTGCCAGCGAGCTATCGCGTTTAGGGGATGAGCAGTTCTTC.